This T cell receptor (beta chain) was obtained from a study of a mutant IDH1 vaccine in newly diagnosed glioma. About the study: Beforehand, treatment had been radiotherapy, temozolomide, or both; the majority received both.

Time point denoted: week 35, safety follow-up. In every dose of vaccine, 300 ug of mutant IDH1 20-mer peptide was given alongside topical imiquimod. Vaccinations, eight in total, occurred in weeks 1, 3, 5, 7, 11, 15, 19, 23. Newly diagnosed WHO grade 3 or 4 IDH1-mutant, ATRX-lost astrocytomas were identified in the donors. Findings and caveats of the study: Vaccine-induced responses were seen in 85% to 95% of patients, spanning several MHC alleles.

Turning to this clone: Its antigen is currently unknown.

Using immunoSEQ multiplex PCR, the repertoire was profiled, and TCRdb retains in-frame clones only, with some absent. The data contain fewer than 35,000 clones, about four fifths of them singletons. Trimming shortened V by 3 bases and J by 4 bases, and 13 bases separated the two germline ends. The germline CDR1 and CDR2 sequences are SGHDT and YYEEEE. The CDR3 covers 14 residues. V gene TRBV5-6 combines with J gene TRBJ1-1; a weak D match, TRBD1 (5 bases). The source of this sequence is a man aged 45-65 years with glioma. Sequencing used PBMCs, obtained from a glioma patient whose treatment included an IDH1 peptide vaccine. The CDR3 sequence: CASSWDGLSTEAFF. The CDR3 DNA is TGTGCCAGCAGCTGGGACGGTCTAAGCACTGAAGCTTTCTTT.